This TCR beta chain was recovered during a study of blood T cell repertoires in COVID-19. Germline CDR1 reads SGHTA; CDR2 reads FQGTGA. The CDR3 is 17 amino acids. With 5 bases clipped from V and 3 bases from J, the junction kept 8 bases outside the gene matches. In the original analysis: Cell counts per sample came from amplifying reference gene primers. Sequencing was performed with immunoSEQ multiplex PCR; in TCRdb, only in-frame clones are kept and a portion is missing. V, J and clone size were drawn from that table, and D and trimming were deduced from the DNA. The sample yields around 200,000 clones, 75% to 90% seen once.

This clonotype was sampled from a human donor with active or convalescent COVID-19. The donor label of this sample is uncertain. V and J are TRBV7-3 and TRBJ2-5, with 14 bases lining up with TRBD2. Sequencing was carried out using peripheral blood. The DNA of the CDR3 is TGTGCCAGCAGCCCATCCGGGACTAGCGGGGGAAAAGAGACCCAGTACTTC. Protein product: CASSPSGTSGGKETQYF.